One sample yielded the 12 T cell receptor beta chains listed below, sequenced in a study of cytomegalovirus exposure and HLA in healthy donors. The PCR used 60 Vbeta and 13 Jbeta primers. Measured with immunoSEQ multiplex PCR; TCRdb has only the in-frame clones, and not every one. The table shows around 82,000 clones, with more than 60% occurring only once. Input material: PBMCs. The receptor source for this set is a male donor in good health and CMV-seropositive.

The chain employs TRBV6-5 and TRBJ2-7; the D gene is possibly TRBD1 (5 bases). CDR3 size: 14 residues. The germline V gene has CDR1 MNHEY and CDR2 SVGAGI. Deletions cut 5 bases from V and 0 bases from J, with 11 bases between. CDR3 amino acids: CASSVRESSYEQYF. Written as DNA, the CDR3 is TGTGCCAGCAGTGTCAGGGAAAGCTCCTACGAGCAGTACTTC.

The V and J genes are TRBV5-8 and TRBJ1-5, with 10 nucleotides matching TRBD1. The CDR3 loop spans 15 amino acids. The germline V gene encodes CDR1 SGHTS and CDR2 YDEGEE. Unmatched junction bases numbered 6, after V lost 4 bases and J lost 5 bases. The CDR3 spells CASSPGTGVYQPQHF. As DNA, the CDR3 is TGTGCCAGCAGCCCCGGGACAGGGGTATATCAGCCCCAGCATTTT.

The rearrangement uses TRBV7-2 and TRBJ1-2; TRBD1 might be the D (5 bases). The V end lost 0 bases, the J end lost 10 bases, and 9 bases lay between the germline ends. Germline V lookup: CDR1 SGHTA, CDR2 FQGNSA. There are 12 residues in the CDR3. The CDR3 reads CASSLAQGLYTF. The CDR3 nucleotides are TGTGCCAGCAGCTTAGCGCAGGGCCTCTACACCTTC.

The rearrangement uses TRBV28 and TRBJ1-1, with 8 bases identical to TRBD1. This CDR3 is built from 15 residues. J lost 6 bases, V lost 4 bases, and 10 bases had no gene match. In germline, CDR1 is MDHEN, CDR2 SYDVKM. The CDR3 DNA sequence: TGTGCCAGCAGTTATGACAGGGGACCAGGCGCTGAAGCTTTCTTT. Translated, it gives CASSYDRGPGAEAFF. The full variable domain, rest sourced from reference TRBV28 and TRBJ1-1, is DVKVTQSSRYLVKRTGEKVFLECVQDMDHENMFWYRQDPGLGLRLIYFSYDVKMKEKGDIPEGYSVSREKKERFSLILESASTNQTSMYLCASSYDRGPGAEAFFGQGTRLTVV.

The V gene is TRBV19, the J gene TRBJ2-1; no definite D call. This CDR3 comprises 13 residues. Between the trimmed V and J ends, which lost 3 bases and 8 bases, there was a span of 11 bases. Germline V gives CDR1 LNHDA, CDR2 SQIVND (reference sequence). The CDR3 DNA follows: TGTGCCAGTAGTATCCCTGACTGGGATGAGCAGTTCTTC. Translating it yields CASSIPDWDEQFF.

In this sample, this clone turned up once. In DNA form, the CDR3 reads TGTGCCAGCAGCAAAGCCAGACAGGGGGCGAGTATTTACGAGCAGTACTTC. Its translation is CASSKARQGASIYEQYF. V is TRBV21-1 and J is TRBJ2-7; no check of the table's D call, TRBD1, against the DNA was made. TRBV21-1 is termed a pseudogene. The CDR3 totals 17 residues.

As concerns this clone: At one end the junction does not follow the germline gene, possibly because of a read error. The CDR3 nucleotides are TGTGCCAGCAGTTTATTGGACAGGGGCCTATTTTTC. Amino acids: CASSLLDRGLFF. The genes are TRBV28 and TRBJ2-7, with 9 bases that match TRBD1. The CDR3 contains 12 residues. Germline values: CDR1 MDHEN, CDR2 SYDVKM.

The V call is TRBV28, the J call TRBJ1-5; 9 bases line up with TRBD1. The CDR3 loop spans 14 amino acids. From germline, CDR1 is MDHEN and CDR2 SYDVKM. V trimming: 5 bases; J trimming: 6 bases; junction bases outside the gene matches: 5. CDR3 region: CASSTGQGRQPQHF. The CDR3 region has the DNA TGTGCCAGCAGTACGGGACAGGGTCGTCAGCCCCAGCATTTT.

V gene TRBV1 combines with J gene TRBJ2-2; the table's TRBD1 call for D was not verified on the DNA. TRBV1 is shown as a pseudogene. The CDR3 loop spans 14 amino acids. The CDR3 region has the DNA TGCACCTTAGGTGACAAACCGAACACCGGGGAGCTGTTTTTT. This sequence encodes CTLGDKPNTGELFF.

CDR3 coding DNA: TGTGCCAGCAGCATCCGACCCGTTACGGGGAATGAAAAACTGTTTTTT. The encoded protein is CASSIRPVTGNEKLFF. The gene calls are TRBV7-6 and TRBJ1-4; D unresolved. Germline values: CDR1 SGHVS, CDR2 FNYEAQ. Trimming took off 5 bases at V and 5 bases at J, with 18 bases between the two ends. This CDR3 is built from 16 residues.

This clone was seen more than once but under ten times. The genes are TRBV5-1 and TRBJ2-7; D is ambiguous. Trimming pared 3 bases from V and 2 bases from J, leaving 9 bases between. Germline CDR1 and CDR2: SGHRS and YFSETQ. The CDR3 covers 13 residues. This CDR3 is CASSSNTAYEQYF. DNA of the CDR3: TGCGCCAGCAGCTCGAACACAGCCTACGAGCAGTACTTC. The variable domain in full, completed from reference TRBV5-1 and TRBJ2-7, reads KAGVTQTPRYLIKTRGQQVTLSCSPISGHRSVSWYQQTPGQGLQFLFEYFSETQRNKGNFPGRFSGRQFSNSRSEMNVSTLELGDSALYLCASSSNTAYEQYFGPGTRLTVT.

The rearrangement uses TRBV29-1 and TRBJ1-3; tentative D call: TRBD1 (5 bases). Looked up from germline, CDR1 is SQVTM and CDR2 is ANQGSEA. The CDR3 has 11 residues. V was clipped by 6 bases and J by 4 bases, with 7 bases between them. CDR3 in DNA: TGCAGCGTATCAGGGGGAAACACCATATATTTT. It translates to CSVSGGNTIYF.